This passage covers 30 T cell receptor beta chains from one sample sequenced in a study of T cell changes during pregnancy in multiple sclerosis. Generated by immunoSEQ multiplex PCR, the TCRdb table keeps only in-frame clones and is missing some. The sample yields about 28,000 clones, more than 75% seen once. The starting material was CD8+ T cells from peripheral blood mononuclear cells, obtained after pregnancy. Every receptor here comes from a female donor with multiple sclerosis, enrolled in a pregnancy study.

The chain carries TRBV6-5 and TRBJ1-2; TRBD1 matches at 12 bases. The germline gives CDR1 MNHEY, CDR2 SVGAGI. Trimming cost V 1 base and J 6 bases; bases outside gene matches: 6. The CDR3 totals 16 residues. Written as DNA, the CDR3 is TGTGCCAGCAGTTACTTCGGGACAGGGGGCGAAAATGGCTACACCTTC. Translated, it gives CASSYFGTGGENGYTF.

This sequence joins TRBV12-5 and TRBJ2-1, with 7 positions matching TRBD1. CDR1 LGHNT and CDR2 FRNRAP come from the germline V gene. The CDR3 runs 15 residues. Trimming cost V 3 bases and J 6 bases; bases outside gene matches: 8. The CDR3 is CASGFRGQRGNEQFF. The DNA for the CDR3 is TGTGCTAGTGGTTTTCGGGGACAGAGAGGCAATGAGCAGTTCTTC.

V and J are TRBV28 and TRBJ2-3, with 8 nucleotides matching TRBD2. The J segment lost 3 bases and the V segment lost 4 bases, leaving 3 bases of the junction unmatched. The CDR3 has 14 residues. Looked up from germline, CDR1 is MDHEN and CDR2 is SYDVKM. The CDR3 here is CASSYPGGTDTQYF. The CDR3 coding sequence is TGTGCCAGCAGTTACCCGGGGGGGACAGATACGCAGTATTTT.

V usage is TRBV21-1 and J usage is TRBJ1-2. TRBV21-1 is reported as a pseudogene. The CDR3 covers 13 residues. DNA for the CDR3: TGTGCCAGCAGCAAATACCGGTCGTTTGGCTACACCTTC. It translates to CASSKYRSFGYTF.

The J gene is TRBJ2-1, the V gene TRBV6-1; D ambiguous. The CDR3 runs 16 residues. Germline V gives CDR1 MNHNS, CDR2 SASEGT. V lost 4 bases to trimming and J lost 0 bases, with 13 bases between them. In DNA form, the CDR3 reads TGTGCCAGCAGTGCTAGACCCCGGAGCTCCTACAATGAGCAGTTCTTC. It encodes CASSARPRSSYNEQFF.

This chain joins TRBV15 and TRBJ1-2; D may be TRBD1 (5 bases). This CDR3 contains 14 residues. Germline CDR1 and CDR2: LNHNV and YYDKDF (reference sequence). Trimming left V 5 bases short and J 2 bases short, with 12 bases between. The CDR3 coding sequence is TGTGCCACCAGCTCCCTGGGGCAAAACTATGGCTACACCTTC. It specifies CATSSLGQNYGYTF.

V and J are TRBV5-4 and TRBJ2-1; D might be TRBD1 (6 bases). Between the trimmed V and J ends, which lost 3 bases and 6 bases, there was a span of 13 bases. The CDR3 length is 14 residues. In germline, CDR1 is SGHNT, CDR2 YYREEE (reference sequence). DNA for the CDR3: TGTGCCAGCAGCTGGAAACAGGGCCCCAATGAGCAGTTCTTC. It specifies CASSWKQGPNEQFF.

The chain uses TRBV6-5 and TRBJ2-5, with 9 nucleotides matching TRBD2. The CDR3 covers 14 residues. CDR1 and CDR2 (germline): MNHEY, SVGAGI. The ends lost 2 bases at V and 6 bases at J; junction bases unmatched: 4. CDR3 in DNA: TGTGCCAGCAGTTACGGGACTAGCTGGCAGACCCAGTACTTC. Residues: CASSYGTSWQTQYF.

The V gene is TRBV9, the J gene TRBJ1-1; possibly TRBD1 for D (5 bases). Trimming took off 3 bases at V and 4 bases at J, with 7 bases between the two ends. Per the germline V gene, CDR1 is SGDLS and CDR2 is YYNGEE. The CDR3 spans 12 residues. The CDR3 reads CASSATGTEAFF. The CDR3 bases are TGTGCCAGCAGCGCCACAGGCACTGAAGCTTTCTTT. The whole variable domain, filled in from reference TRBV9 and TRBJ1-1, reads DSGVTQTPKHLITATGQRVTLRCSPRSGDLSVYWYQQSLDQGLQFLIQYYNGEERAKGNILERFSAQQFPDLHSELNLSSLELGDSALYFCASSATGTEAFFGQGTRLTVV.

V and J are TRBV7-2 and TRBJ1-2; 9 bases line up with TRBD1. The J segment lost 3 bases and the V segment lost 1 base, leaving 9 bases of the junction unmatched. Germline V gene sequence: CDR1 SGHTA, CDR2 FQGNSA. The CDR3 loop spans 17 amino acids. Written as DNA, the CDR3 is TGTGCCAGCAGCTTAGATACGGCCACAGGGGGCCACTATGGCTACACCTTC. Its protein product is CASSLDTATGGHYGYTF.

The V gene is TRBV27, the J gene TRBJ1-2, with D maybe TRBD1 (6 bases). V shed 7 bases and J shed 4 bases, with 19 bases lying between them. Per the germline V gene, CDR1 is MNHEY and CDR2 is SMNVEV (reference sequence). CDR3 length: 15 residues. The CDR3 bases are TGTGCCAGCACCCCGCACCAGGGGCCGATCTATGGCTACACCTTC. Protein sequence: CASTPHQGPIYGYTF.

The chain combines TRBV7-2 with TRBJ2-7; unclear D gene. The V end lost 2 bases, the J end lost 2 bases, and 10 bases lay between the germline ends. The CDR3 runs 14 residues. Germline values: CDR1 SGHTA, CDR2 FQGNSA. CDR3 sequence reads: CASSLIRRAYEQYF. For the CDR3, the DNA is TGTGCCAGCAGCTTAATCCGCCGCGCCTACGAGCAGTACTTC. The whole variable domain, filled in from reference TRBV7-2 and TRBJ2-7, reads GAGVSQSPSNKVTEKGKDVELRCDPISGHTALYWYRQSLGQGLEFLIYFQGNSAPDKSGLPSDRFSAERTGGSVSTLTIQRTQQEDSAVYLCASSLIRRAYEQYFGPGTRLTVT.

The genes are TRBV27 and TRBJ1-1; D gene unclear. CDR3 length equals 15 residues. The V gene's germline CDR1 is MNHEY and CDR2 SMNVEV (reference sequence). The V end was cut by 8 bases, the J end by 4 bases, with 20 bases between. CDR3 coding DNA: TGTGCCAGCCGCCTTTTGTGGGGAGTAGGCACTGAAGCTTTCTTT. Amino acids: CASRLLWGVGTEAFF.

V and J are TRBV5-1 and TRBJ1-4; maybe TRBD1 (5 bases). Trimming left V 1 base short and J 7 bases short, with 11 bases between. Germline loops: CDR1 SGHRS, CDR2 YFSETQ. CDR3 length equals 14 residues. The CDR3 DNA is TGCGCCAGCAGCTTGCGGGGGGGAGGTGAAAAACTGTTTTTT. It yields the protein CASSLRGGGEKLFF.

This rearrangement joins TRBV6-5 to TRBJ2-3; 8 positions match TRBD1. After removal of 4 bases from V and 4 bases from J, the junction contained 10 bases not matched to a gene. Germline loops: CDR1 MNHEY, CDR2 SVGAGI. This CDR3 has 16 amino acids. CDR3 sequence reads: CASSSGQGRWPDTQYF. Written as DNA, the CDR3 is TGTGCCAGCAGTTCCGGACAGGGTAGATGGCCAGATACGCAGTATTTT.

The chain recombines TRBV9 with TRBJ2-7; 9 bases are a match to TRBD1. Germline V gene lookup returns CDR1 SGDLS and CDR2 YYNGEE. V lost 0 bases and J lost 3; bases outside the gene matches: 1. The CDR3 has 14 residues. CDR3 region: CASSVGGQGYEQYF. CDR3 sequence (DNA): TGTGCCAGCAGCGTAGGGGGACAGGGCTACGAGCAGTACTTC.

The V call is TRBV19, the J call TRBJ2-1, with TRBD1 identical over 7 bases. The germline V gene has CDR1 LNHDA and CDR2 SQIVND (reference sequence). V was clipped by 1 base and J by 6 bases; unmatched bases: 3. This CDR3 has 14 amino acids. The CDR3 here is CASSIVPGGNEQFF. In DNA, the CDR3 is TGTGCCAGTAGTATAGTTCCAGGGGGCAATGAGCAGTTCTTC. The variable domain in full, with the rest retrieved from reference TRBV19 and TRBJ2-1, is DGGITQSPKYLFRKEGQNVTLSCEQNLNHDAMYWYRQDPGQGLRLIYYSQIVNDFQKGDIAEGYSVSREKKESFPLTVTSAQKNPTAFYLCASSIVPGGNEQFFGPGTRLTVL.

This clone was seen just once. This chain connects TRBV7-9 to TRBJ1-1; D perhaps matches TRBD1 (6 bases). Germline V gene lookup returns CDR1 SEHNR and CDR2 FQNEAQ (reference sequence). V lost 3 bases and J lost 5, with 10 bases in between. This CDR3 has 13 residues. CDR3 loop: CASSFRGTTEAFF. The CDR3 DNA follows: TGTGCCAGCAGCTTTAGGGGGACAACTGAAGCTTTCTTT.

The rearrangement uses TRBV4-1 and TRBJ2-1; possible D gene TRBD2, 7 bases. V was pared by 7 bases and J by 8 bases, with 24 bases between. CDR1 is MGHRA, CDR2 YSYEKL, per germline. The CDR3 has 16 residues. CDR3 sequence reads: CASTSGEGGHWDEQFF. Here the CDR3 DNA reads TGCGCCAGCACCTCAGGGGAGGGGGGACACTGGGATGAGCAGTTCTTC.

The chain is built from TRBV12-5 and TRBJ1-5, with D perhaps matching TRBD1 (6 bases). There are 14 residues in the CDR3. V dropped 3 bases and J dropped 6 bases, with 12 bases sitting between them. Per germline, CDR1 LGHNT and CDR2 FRNRAP. This CDR3 is CASGLIQGSQPQHF. CDR3 nucleotide sequence: TGTGCTAGTGGTTTAATCCAGGGGAGTCAGCCCCAGCATTTT.

The V call is TRBV15, the J call TRBJ1-1, with unresolved D. Germline V lookup: CDR1 LNHNV, CDR2 YYDKDF (reference sequence). The CDR3 covers 13 residues. Trimming took off 7 bases at V and 0 bases at J, with 9 bases between the two ends. The CDR3 loop reads CATTSDLNTEAFF. The DNA for the CDR3 is TGTGCCACCACCTCGGACTTGAACACTGAAGCTTTCTTT.

The gene calls are TRBV7-9 and TRBJ2-7; D may be TRBD2 (5 bases). V was trimmed by 3 bases and J by 5 bases, leaving 8 bases between them. Germline loops: CDR1 SEHNR, CDR2 FQNEAQ (reference sequence). The CDR3 is made up of 12 amino acids. The CDR3 region has the DNA TGTGCCAGCAGCTTCGGGATAAACGAGCAGTACTTC. This encodes CASSFGINEQYF.

The chain joins TRBV11-2 to TRBJ2-5; D may be TRBD1 (6 bases). The V end lost 4 bases, the J end lost 1 base, and 13 bases lay between the germline ends. Per the germline V gene, CDR1 is SGHAT and CDR2 is FQNNGV. This CDR3 has 15 residues. The CDR3 coding sequence is TGTGCCAGCAGCTCATGGACAGCAACCCAAGAGACCCAGTACTTC. Translated, it gives CASSSWTATQETQYF.

This chain joins TRBV6-6 and TRBJ2-3; D unresolved. Germline V gene lookup returns CDR1 MNHNY and CDR2 SVGAGI (reference sequence). With 11 bases removed from V and 0 bases from J, the gap between germline ends came to 12 bases. The CDR3 spans 13 residues. CDR3 DNA: TGTGCCGTCGACACAGAAAGCACAGATACGCAGTATTTT. It codes for CAVDTESTDTQYF.

The chain links TRBV6-5 to TRBJ1-2; tentatively, D is TRBD1 (5 bases). V was shortened by 2 bases and J by 7 bases, with 11 bases between the two germline ends. The CDR3 has 13 residues. Germline lookup yields CDR1 MNHEY and CDR2 SVGAGI. The CDR3 DNA reads TGTGCCAGCAGTTACGGGCCCCAGGGTGGCTACACCTTC. The encoded protein is CASSYGPQGGYTF.

The J gene is TRBJ2-1, the V gene TRBV27, with 10 bases identical to TRBD1. Losses at the gene ends were 3 bases for V and 4 bases for J; bases not matched to a gene: 3. CDR3 length: 15 residues. CDR1 and CDR2 from the germline V gene are MNHEY and SMNVEV (reference sequence). The CDR3 reads CASSFGTGVYNEQFF. As DNA, the CDR3 is TGTGCCAGCAGTTTTGGGACAGGGGTTTACAATGAGCAGTTCTTC.

The rearrangement joins TRBV30 to TRBJ2-5; 8 positions agree with TRBD2. V was clipped by 2 bases and J by 1 base; unmatched bases: 3. CDR3 length: 14 amino acids. Germline V gene sequence: CDR1 GTSNPN, CDR2 SVGIG (reference sequence). The CDR3 region is CAWSMSGGQETQYF. The CDR3, as DNA: TGTGCCTGGAGTATGAGCGGGGGCCAAGAGACCCAGTACTTC.

The genes are TRBV6-6 and TRBJ1-3; possible D gene TRBD1, 6 bases. The CDR3 is made up of 16 amino acids. Trimming shortened V by 2 bases and J by 0 bases, and 11 bases separated the two germline ends. Germline-derived CDR1 and CDR2 are MNHNY and SVGAGI (reference sequence). CDR3 bases: TGTGCCAGCAGTTACCCCGGACAGATCTCTGGAAACACCATATATTTT. As protein: CASSYPGQISGNTIYF.

This clone was detected only once. The genes are TRBV10-3 and TRBJ1-6; 9 bases agree with TRBD1. In germline, CDR1 is ENHRY, CDR2 SYGVKD. V dropped 4 bases and J dropped 10; count of bases not matched to a gene: 11. The length of the CDR3 is 16 residues. Here the CDR3 DNA reads TGTGCCATCAGTGGAAAGGGGGACAGGGCGAACTCACCCCTCCACTTT. Amino acid sequence: CAISGKGDRANSPLHF.

The chain carries TRBV5-1 and TRBJ2-7; D not resolved. Germline V gene data show CDR1 as SGHRS and CDR2 as YFSETQ. The CDR3 contains 13 residues. With 1 base removed from V and 0 bases from J, the gap between germline ends came to 5 bases. CDR3 protein: CASSLRSSYEQYF. The CDR3, as DNA: TGCGCCAGCAGCTTGCGTAGCTCCTACGAGCAGTACTTC.